These 15 T cell receptor beta chains were all obtained from the same sample, sequenced in a study of cytomegalovirus exposure and HLA in healthy donors. The repertoire was sequenced with immunoSEQ multiplex PCR; TCRdb's copy has only in-frame clones and lacks some. The profile shows 300,000 to 350,000 clones, 88% of them singletons. The sample comprised PBMCs. The receptors derive from a man aged 30-40 years in good health and CMV-seronegative.

This clone was seen a handful of times. V is TRBV11-2 and J is TRBJ1-1, with D tentatively TRBD1 (6 bases). The CDR3 runs to 13 residues. V was clipped by 5 bases and J by 1 base, with 8 bases between them. Germline CDR1 SGHAT, CDR2 FQNNGV. CDR3 sequence: CASSRDTNTEAFF. DNA of the CDR3: TGTGCCAGCAGCCGGGACACGAACACTGAAGCTTTCTTT. Full variable domain (missing parts from reference TRBV11-2 and TRBJ1-1): EAGVAQSPRYKIIEKRQSVAFWCNPISGHATLYWYQQILGQGPKLLIQFQNNGVVDDSQLPKDRFSAERLKGVDSTLKIQPAKLEDSAVYLCASSRDTNTEAFFGQGTRLTVV.

V and J are TRBV10-2 and TRBJ2-1, with 12 bases identical to TRBD1. From germline, CDR1 is WSHSY and CDR2 SAAADI. With 5 bases clipped from V and 7 bases from J, the junction kept 6 bases outside the gene matches. The CDR3 runs to 15 residues. The CDR3 sequence: CASSRGQGAKNEQFF. CDR3 nucleotide sequence: TGCGCCAGCAGTCGGGGACAGGGGGCAAAAAATGAGCAGTTCTTC.

The gene calls are TRBV5-1 and TRBJ1-2; no reliable D call. The CDR3 length is 15 residues. V lost 0 bases and J lost 7, with 16 bases in between. From germline, CDR1 is SGHRS and CDR2 YFSETQ. CDR3 in DNA: TGCGCCAGCAGCTTGGATTCGGTCTCGGCGGGTGGCTACACCTTC. Encoded protein: CASSLDSVSAGGYTF.

The rearrangement joins TRBV19 to TRBJ1-2, with D uncertain. This CDR3 has 14 amino acids. Germline V lookup: CDR1 LNHDA, CDR2 SQIVND (reference sequence). Trimming stripped 2 bases from V and 2 bases from J, with 9 bases between. The CDR3 DNA sequence: TGTGCCAGTAGTATAAGGAGAGGGAACTATGGCTACACCTTC. It encodes CASSIRRGNYGYTF.

The V call is TRBV5-4, the J call TRBJ2-3, with a tentative D call TRBD1 (5 bases). The CDR3 is made up of 15 amino acids. Germline V gene data show CDR1 as SGHNT and CDR2 as YYREEE (reference sequence). V lost 0 bases and J lost 0, with 8 bases in between. This CDR3 reads CASSLGAGSTDTQYF. The CDR3 DNA follows: TGTGCCAGCAGCTTGGGTGCAGGGAGCACAGATACGCAGTATTTT.

The rearrangement links TRBV5-6 to TRBJ2-7, with D tentatively TRBD1 (6 bases). Trimming took 4 bases from V and 3 from J, leaving 14 bases between them. The CDR3 runs to 14 residues. The germline V gene has CDR1 SGHDT and CDR2 YYEEEE. The CDR3 DNA sequence: TGTGCCAGCAGCATACAGGGTCGGGTCTACGAGCAGTACTTC. It yields the protein CASSIQGRVYEQYF.

DNA for the CDR3: TGTGCCAGCCTAGACCCGGGGGGATTCACCGGGGAGCTGTTTTTT. This sequence encodes CASLDPGGFTGELFF. V usage is TRBV19 and J usage is TRBJ2-2; 7 bases are shared with TRBD2. The CDR3 is 15 residues long. Germline-derived CDR1 and CDR2 are LNHDA and SQIVND (reference sequence). V gave up 9 bases and J gave up 4 bases; unmatched junction bases: 11.

The chain couples TRBV7-9 to TRBJ1-1, with D hard to call. V lost 1 base, J lost 1 base, and 7 bases lay in between. The CDR3 totals 14 residues. Germline lookup yields CDR1 SEHNR and CDR2 FQNEAQ (reference sequence). The CDR3 coding sequence is TGTGCCAGCAGCTTAGTATTGGCGAACACTGAAGCTTTCTTT. This encodes CASSLVLANTEAFF.

The genes are TRBV19 and TRBJ2-3; 7 bases are shared with TRBD1. The CDR3 is 16 residues long. CDR1 LNHDA and CDR2 SQIVND come from the germline V gene (reference sequence). The V segment lost 3 bases and the J segment 0 bases; nucleotides outside the gene matches: 6. The CDR3: CASSIRGGLSTDTQYF. In DNA form, the CDR3 reads TGTGCCAGTAGTATTAGAGGGGGCCTAAGCACAGATACGCAGTATTTT.

The chain carries TRBV6-5 and TRBJ1-6; D is uncertain. This CDR3 is 12 amino acids long. The V gene's germline CDR1 is MNHEY and CDR2 SVGAGI. The V end was cut by 2 bases, the J end by 14 bases, with 10 bases between. The CDR3 is CASSYPGGSLHF. The CDR3 coding sequence is TGTGCCAGCAGTTACCCCGGTGGTTCCCTCCACTTT.

The CDR3: CASTISGGYEQYF. CDR3 coding DNA: TGTGCCAGCACTATTAGCGGGGGTTACGAGCAGTACTTC. The V call is TRBV6-1, the J call TRBJ2-7, with TRBD2 identical over 9 bases. CDR1 is MNHNS and CDR2 is SASEGT in the germline V gene. The V segment lost 7 bases and the J segment 4 bases; nucleotides outside the gene matches: 5. The CDR3 extends over 13 amino acids.

V gene TRBV7-5 combines with J gene TRBJ1-2; whether TRBD1, the table's D call, matches the DNA was not checked. TRBV7-5 is noted as a pseudogene. This CDR3 has 19 residues. CDR3 in amino acids: CVRSLAGGGGYGRWISYTF. As DNA, the CDR3 is TGTGTCAGAAGCTTAGCCGGAGGAGGGGGCTATGGACGCTGGATTAGCTACACCTTC.

The chain links TRBV29-1 to TRBJ1-3; 7 bases match TRBD1. The CDR3 runs 14 residues. The germline V gene encodes CDR1 SQVTM and CDR2 ANQGSEA. V shed 4 bases and J 1 base; nucleotides not matched to a gene: 4. The CDR3 sequence: CSVGQGGSGNTIYF. The CDR3, as DNA: TGCAGCGTTGGCCAGGGGGGTTCTGGAAACACCATATATTTT.

The chain is built from TRBV4-3 and TRBJ2-7, with no clear D. The CDR3 has 15 residues. Trimming left V 0 bases short and J 4 bases short, with 13 bases between. Germline CDR1 is LGHNA and CDR2 is YSLEER. CDR3 bases: TGCGCCAGCAGCCAAGAATTGGGCTCTGTTTACGAGCAGTACTTC. The encoded protein is CASSQELGSVYEQYF.

V gene TRBV27 combines with J gene TRBJ1-1, with 9 nucleotides matching TRBD1. V trimming: 6 bases; J trimming: 1 base; junction bases outside the gene matches: 6. Germline values: CDR1 MNHEY, CDR2 SMNVEV (reference sequence). The CDR3 loop spans 15 amino acids. CDR3 sequence (DNA): TGTGCCAGCAGGAAACAGGGGGCCACGAACACTGAAGCTTTCTTT. It is translated as CASRKQGATNTEAFF.